This T cell receptor (beta chain) was recovered during a study of response to subunit inactivated influenza vaccine. Findings of the study overall: Authors suggested few new T cells are recruited by each seasonal influenza vaccination.

A single record per CDR3 protein comes from TCRdb applying MiXCR to the RT-PCR reads. The profile shows around 710,000 distinct CDR3 sequences, 14% of them singletons. To note about this clonotype: Its antigen remains unknown.

Trimming pared 4 bases from V and 3 bases from J, leaving 13 bases between. The CDR3 loop spans 15 amino acids. Germline V lookup: CDR1 SGHTA, CDR2 FQGNSA. V is TRBV7-2 and J is TRBJ2-1, with D possibly called TRBD1 or TRBD2 (5 bases each). This sequence was found in a man between 50 and 59 years old who received an inactivated influenza vaccine. The sample here was PBMCs from blood, taken approximately 15 days before vaccination. The CDR3 DNA reads as TGTGCCAGCAGCTCCCGGGACCCAAACTACAATGAGCAGTTCTTC. It codes for CASSSRDPNYNEQFF.